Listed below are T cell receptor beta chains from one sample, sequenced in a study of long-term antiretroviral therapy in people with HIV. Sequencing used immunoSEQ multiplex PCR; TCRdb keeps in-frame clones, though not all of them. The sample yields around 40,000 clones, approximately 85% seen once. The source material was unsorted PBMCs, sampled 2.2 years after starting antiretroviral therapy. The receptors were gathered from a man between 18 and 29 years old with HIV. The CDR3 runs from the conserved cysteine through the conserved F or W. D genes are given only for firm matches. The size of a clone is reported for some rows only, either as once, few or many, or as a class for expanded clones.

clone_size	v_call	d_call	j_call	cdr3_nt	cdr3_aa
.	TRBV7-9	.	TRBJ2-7	TGTGCCAGCAGCAACAATTACGAGCAGTACTTC	CASSNNYEQYF
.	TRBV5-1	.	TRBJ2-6	TGCGCCAGCAGCTTGGAGGCGACCAACGTCCTGACTTTC	CASSLEATNVLTF
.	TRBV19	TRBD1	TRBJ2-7	TGTGCCAGTAACACAGGGGGGACCAACTACGAGCAGTACTTC	CASNTGGTNYEQYF
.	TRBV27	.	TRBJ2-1	TGTGCCAGCGGCTCCGGGCGAGGGCAGTTCTTC	CASGSGRGQFF
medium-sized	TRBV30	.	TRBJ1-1	TGTGCCTGGGGGGCCGGGTTCACTGAAGCTTTCTTT	CAWGAGFTEAFF
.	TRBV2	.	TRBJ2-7	TGTGCCAGCAGCGCATTCTACGAGCAGTACTTC	CASSAFYEQYF
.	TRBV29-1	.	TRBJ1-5	TGCAGCGTTCAGTGGCAGGGAAATCAGCCCCAGCATTTT	CSVQWQGNQPQHF
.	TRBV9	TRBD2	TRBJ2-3	TGTGCCAGCAGCGTAGGGAGCGGGAGCCCGACAGATACGCAGTATTTT	CASSVGSGSPTDTQYF
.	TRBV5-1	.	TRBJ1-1	TGCGCCAGCAGCACCGGTGGACCCCCTGGGTACACTGAAGCTTTCTTT	CASSTGGPPGYTEAFF
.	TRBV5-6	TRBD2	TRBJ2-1	TGTGCCAGCAGCTTGGTGGGACTAGCGGGAAATGAGCAGTTCTTC	CASSLVGLAGNEQFF
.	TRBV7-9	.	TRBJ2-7	TGTGCCAGCAGCTTCGGGACAAGTCAGATAACCGAGCAGTACTTC	CASSFGTSQITEQYF
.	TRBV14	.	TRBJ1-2	TGTGCCAGCAGCCTAGCGCCGCAGGCCTATGGCTACACCTTC	CASSLAPQAYGYTF
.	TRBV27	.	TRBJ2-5	TGTGCCAGCAGTTTTAGCTTACAAGAGACCCAGTACTTC	CASSFSLQETQYF
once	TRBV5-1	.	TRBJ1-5	TGCGCCAGCAGCTTATCAGGCACAAGCAATCAGCCCCAGCATTTT	CASSLSGTSNQPQHF
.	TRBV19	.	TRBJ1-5	TGTGCCAGTAGTATGGGGGGAAGCCAGCCCCAGCATTTT	CASSMGGSQPQHF
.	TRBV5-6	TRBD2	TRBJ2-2	TGTGCCAGCAGCCTGATAGCGGGGGGGGTCACCGGGGAGCTGTTTTTT	CASSLIAGGVTGELFF
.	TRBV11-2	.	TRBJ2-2	TGTGCCAGCAGCTTAGATTCAAGGAGCACCGGGGAGCTGTTTTTT	CASSLDSRSTGELFF
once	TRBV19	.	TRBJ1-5	TGTGCCAGTAGTATCAACCAGTTGGGCAATCAGCCCCAGCATTTT	CASSINQLGNQPQHF
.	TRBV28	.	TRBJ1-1	TGTGCCAGCAGTTTCTGGGGCACAGATGGCACTGAAGCTTTCTTT	CASSFWGTDGTEAFF
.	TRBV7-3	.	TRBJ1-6	TGTGCCAGCAGCTTATTCGGGAAGGGAAGCTATAATTCACCCCTCCACTTT	CASSLFGKGSYNSPLHF
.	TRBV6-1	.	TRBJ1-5	TGTGCCAGCACAGGAACGCTCCTGAATCAGCCCCAGCATTTT	CASTGTLLNQPQHF
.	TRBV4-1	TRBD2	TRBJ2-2	TGCGCCAGCAGCTACCCCGGCGGGGGAAGGGCCGGGGAGCTGTTTTTT	CASSYPGGGRAGELFF
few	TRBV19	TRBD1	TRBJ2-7	TGTGCCAGTAGTATCGGGACAGGGGAAAGTCCTTACGAGCAGTACTTC	CASSIGTGESPYEQYF